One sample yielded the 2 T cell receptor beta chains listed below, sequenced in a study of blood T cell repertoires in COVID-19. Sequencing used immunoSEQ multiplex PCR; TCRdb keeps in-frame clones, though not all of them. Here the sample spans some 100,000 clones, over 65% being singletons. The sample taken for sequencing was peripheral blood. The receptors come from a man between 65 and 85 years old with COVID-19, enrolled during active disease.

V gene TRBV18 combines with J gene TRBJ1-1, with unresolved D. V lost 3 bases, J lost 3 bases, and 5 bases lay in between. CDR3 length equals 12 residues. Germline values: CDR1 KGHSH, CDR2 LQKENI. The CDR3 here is CASSPIYTEAFF. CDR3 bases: TGTGCCAGCTCACCTATTTACACTGAAGCTTTCTTT.

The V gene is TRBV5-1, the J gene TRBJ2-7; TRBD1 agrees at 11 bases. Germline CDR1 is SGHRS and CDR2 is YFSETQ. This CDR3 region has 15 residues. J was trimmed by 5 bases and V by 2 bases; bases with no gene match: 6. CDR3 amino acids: CASSLTGQGVHEQYF. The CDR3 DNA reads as TGCGCCAGCAGCTTAACGGGACAGGGGGTCCACGAGCAGTACTTC. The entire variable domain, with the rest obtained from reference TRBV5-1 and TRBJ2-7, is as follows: KAGVTQTPRYLIKTRGQQVTLSCSPISGHRSVSWYQQTPGQGLQFLFEYFSETQRNKGNFPGRFSGRQFSNSRSEMNVSTLELGDSALYLCASSLTGQGVHEQYFGPGTRLTVT.